This TCR beta chain was sequenced for a study of shared clonotypes between healthy human individuals. This CDR3 spans 12 amino acids. Looked up from germline, CDR1 is SGHNT and CDR2 is YYREEE (reference sequence). The germline V and J ends were trimmed by 4 bases and 9 bases, with 8 bases remaining between them. Naive CD8 cells lacked CD45RO and underwent positive selection for CCR7, leaving out terminally differentiated effector memory CD45RA+ cells. Measured with immunoSEQ multiplex PCR; TCRdb has only the in-frame clones, and not every one. Of over 2 million clones detected, roughly 94% appear once; the ten largest clones hold about 1.1%.

This sequence originates from a young man in good health. Sequenced material: naive CD8+ T cells sorted from blood. The chain combines TRBV5-4 with TRBJ1-6; a possible D gene is TRBD1 (6 bases). CDR3 amino acids: CASSADSSPLHF. Here the CDR3 DNA reads TGTGCCAGCAGCGCGGACAGTTCACCCCTCCACTTT.